The rows below give T cell receptor beta chains drawn from one sample of a study of PD-1 blockade in mismatch repair-deficient tumors. The data were produced by immunoSEQ multiplex PCR, yet TCRdb's version contains in-frame clones alone and is incomplete. The table has around 23,000 clones, over 80% seen once. Sequencing was performed on peripheral blood, taken 12 weeks after starting pembrolizumab. These receptors came from an adult with mismatch repair-deficient cancer. Both conserved end residues are part of each CDR3. Fields, in order: J gene, CDR3 length, V gene, D gene, clone size, CDR3 protein, CDR3 DNA. The D gene is left open where the match is weak. Where a row states a size, it is once, few, many or the class of an expanded clone; other rows omit it.

TRBJ2-6 15 TRBV15 - - CATSARGSGANVLTF TGTGCCACCAGCGCCAGGGGATCAGGGGCCAACGTCCTGACTTTC
TRBJ2-7 17 TRBV15 - - CATSRYVSGPDYYEQYF TGTGCCACCAGCAGATACGTAAGCGGTCCCGACTACTACGAGCAGTACTTC
TRBJ2-5 15 TRBV5-4 TRBD2 - CASRQAGEHQETQYF TGTGCCAGCAGGCAGGCGGGGGAACATCAAGAGACCCAGTACTTC
TRBJ2-3 14 TRBV7-2 TRBD1 - CASSSRGTPDTQYF TGTGCCAGCAGCTCCAGGGGGACCCCAGATACGCAGTATTTT
TRBJ1-5 13 TRBV6-1 - - CASSREENQPQHF TGTGCCAGCAGTAGGGAGGAGAATCAGCCCCAGCATTTT
TRBJ2-1 16 TRBV28 TRBD2 - CASSYPGLANRDEQFF TGTGCCAGCAGTTATCCGGGACTAGCAAACCGCGATGAGCAGTTCTTC
TRBJ2-5 14 TRBV25-1 TRBD1 - CASSEPGGGETQYF TGTGCCAGCAGTGAACCAGGGGGCGGGGAGACCCAGTACTTC
TRBJ1-2 15 TRBV7-8 TRBD1 - CASSSQGRVNYGYTF TGTGCCAGCAGCTCACAGGGGCGGGTTAACTATGGCTACACCTTC
TRBJ2-1 14 TRBV14 - - CASSPTNSYNEQFF TGTGCCAGCAGCCCGACTAACTCCTACAATGAGCAGTTCTTC
TRBJ2-5 15 TRBV5-4 TRBD2 - CASSPGLAGWETQYF TGTGCCAGCAGCCCGGGACTAGCGGGATGGGAGACCCAGTACTTC
TRBJ1-2 14 TRBV4-1 TRBD1 - CASSPGQGDYGYTF TGCGCCAGCAGCCCCGGACAGGGGGACTATGGCTACACCTTC
TRBJ2-7 13 TRBV4-1 - - CASSQATPYEQYF TGCGCCAGCAGCCAAGCGACCCCCTACGAGCAGTACTTC
TRBJ2-1 15 TRBV6-5 - - CASSFFPPQHNEQFF TGTGCCAGCAGTTTTTTTCCCCCTCAACACAATGAGCAGTTCTTC
TRBJ2-5 15 TRBV6-1 - once CASSEARGRQETQYF TGTGCCAGCAGTGAAGCCCGAGGGAGGCAAGAGACCCAGTACTTC
TRBJ1-5 18 TRBV27 TRBD1 few CASSPRGTGSYSNQPQHF TGTGCCAGCAGCCCAAGGGGGACAGGGAGTTATAGCAATCAGCCCCAGCATTTT
TRBJ2-1 11 TRBV20-1 - - CSAPRNNEQFF TGCAGTGCCCCAAGGAACAATGAGCAGTTCTTC
TRBJ2-3 16 TRBV2 TRBD2 - CASSEGSGYSTDTQYF TGTGCCAGCAGTGAAGGTAGCGGGTATAGCACAGATACGCAGTATTTT
TRBJ1-1 13 TRBV19 - - CASTDRVNTEAFF TGTGCCAGTACCGATAGGGTGAACACTGAAGCTTTCTTT
TRBJ1-5 14 TRBV2 TRBD1 few CASSDRETIKPQHF TGTGCCAGCTCGGACAGGGAGACCATCAAGCCCCAGCATTTT
TRBJ1-2 15 TRBV11-2 - - CASSYGTQLDYGYTF TGTGCCAGCAGCTACGGGACCCAGCTCGATTATGGCTACACCTTC
TRBJ2-3 16 TRBV28 - - CASSLLSGQRADTQYF TGTGCCAGCAGTTTATTGTCCGGACAGCGCGCAGATACGCAGTATTTT
TRBJ2-2 14 TRBV19 - once CASSTQGSTGELFF TGTGCCAGTAGTACTCAGGGGTCCACCGGGGAGCTGTTTTTT
TRBJ1-2 13 TRBV4-1 - few CASSQVGGNGYTF TGCGCCAGCAGCCAAGTGGGGGGGAATGGCTACACCTTC